What follows are 18 T cell receptor beta chains derived from one specimen sequenced in a study of shared clonotypes between healthy human individuals. Sequenced by immunoSEQ multiplex PCR; TCRdb stores in-frame clones only, minus some. The table records roughly 2,300,000 clones, about nine tenths of them present only once. Sequenced: naive CD4+ T cells from PBMCs. The subset was: CD45RA+ positively selected. Source of these receptors: a man aged 18 to 29 in good health. Some clones in this sample may be carry-over from other donors' samples.

This clone appeared a single time. The V gene is TRBV5-4, the J gene TRBJ2-3; 10 nucleotides agree with TRBD2. The CDR3 extends over 15 amino acids. Germline trimming cut 4 bases from V and 3 bases from J; bases unmatched to any gene: 5. Germline CDR1 SGHNT, CDR2 YYREEE (reference sequence). As DNA, the CDR3 is TGTGCCAGCAGCACGGGGACTAGCGTAACAGATACGCAGTATTTT. It is translated as CASSTGTSVTDTQYF. The complete variable domain, with remaining parts taken from reference TRBV5-4 and TRBJ2-3, reads ETGVTQSPTHLIKTRGQQVTLRCSSQSGHNTVSWYQQALGQGPQFIFQYYREEENGRGNFPPRFSGLQFPNYSSELNVNALELDDSALYLCASSTGTSVTDTQYFGPGTRLTVL.

The rearrangement links TRBV19 to TRBJ1-5, with D maybe TRBD1 (6 bases). V lost 5 bases and J lost 0, with 14 bases in between. The germline V gene encodes CDR1 LNHDA and CDR2 SQIVND (reference sequence). The CDR3 consists of 16 residues. The CDR3 nucleotides are TGTGCCAGTAGTCAGGACAGACCTTATAGCAATCAGCCCCAGCATTTT. As protein: CASSQDRPYSNQPQHF.

This clone has just a few counts. This sample includes further DNA sequences coding for the same CDR3. DNA of the CDR3: TGTGCCAGCAGGGGGGCAGGGGCTGGAAACACCATATATTTT. Amino acid sequence: CASRGAGAGNTIYF. The chain is built from TRBV27 and TRBJ1-3; weak D call: TRBD1 (6 bases). The CDR3 has 14 amino acids. Trimming pared 6 bases from V and 2 bases from J, leaving 11 bases between. Germline V gene lookup returns CDR1 MNHEY and CDR2 SMNVEV (reference sequence).

A single count supports this clone. V usage is TRBV7-3 and J usage is TRBJ1-1, with D uncertain. CDR1 and CDR2 from the germline V gene are SGHTA and FQGTGA. Trimming removed 5 bases at V and 3 bases at J, with 10 bases between. The CDR3 extends over 13 amino acids. CDR3 residues: CASSRFRDTEAFF. The CDR3 DNA reads TGTGCCAGCAGCCGTTTTAGGGACACTGAAGCTTTCTTT.

The chain employs TRBV9 and TRBJ2-7; tentatively, D is TRBD2 (6 bases). Trimming stripped 3 bases from V and 6 bases from J, with 19 bases between. Per germline, CDR1 SGDLS and CDR2 YYNGEE. CDR3 length: 15 amino acids. The CDR3 spells CASSARVPHGGEQYF. Here the CDR3 DNA reads TGTGCCAGCAGCGCCAGGGTTCCTCACGGGGGCGAGCAGTACTTC.

The CDR3 here is CASTKGPQRNTEAFF. CDR3 sequence (DNA): TGTGCCAGCACCAAAGGGCCTCAAAGGAACACTGAAGCTTTCTTT. The V and J genes are TRBV7-9 and TRBJ1-1; unclear D gene. In germline, CDR1 is SEHNR, CDR2 FQNEAQ (reference sequence). V was pared by 7 bases and J by 1 base, with 16 bases between. CDR3 size: 15 residues.

The chain employs TRBV19 and TRBJ2-7; no definite D call. Germline lookup yields CDR1 LNHDA and CDR2 SQIVND (reference sequence). The CDR3 is made up of 15 amino acids. V lost 2 bases and J 2 bases, leaving 13 bases between the germline ends. The CDR3 loop reads CASSISPLAAYEQYF. The CDR3 DNA reads as TGTGCCAGTAGTATAAGCCCCCTGGCCGCCTACGAGCAGTACTTC. Looking up the rest from reference TRBV19 and TRBJ2-7 gives the full variable domain: DGGITQSPKYLFRKEGQNVTLSCEQNLNHDAMYWYRQDPGQGLRLIYYSQIVNDFQKGDIAEGYSVSREKKESFPLTVTSAQKNPTAFYLCASSISPLAAYEQYFGPGTRLTVT.

Remarks on this clone: This specimen includes other DNA sequences encoding the same CDR3. This chain links TRBV7-3 with TRBJ2-1; D not certain. CDR1 is SGHTA, CDR2 FQGTGA, per germline. V lost 4 bases, J lost 0 bases, and 7 bases lay in between. CDR3 length equals 14 residues. CDR3 residues: CASSSGSSYNEQFF. CDR3 DNA: TGTGCCAGCAGCTCCGGTAGCTCCTACAATGAGCAGTTCTTC.

About this clone itself: Other DNA variants within this sample encode the same CDR3. The rearrangement uses TRBV7-2 and TRBJ2-3; no reliable D call. This CDR3 spans 14 amino acids. Germline V gene data show CDR1 as SGHTA and CDR2 as FQGNSA. V was pared by 1 base and J by 2 bases, with 7 bases between. The CDR3 region is CASSLGLPTDTQYF. CDR3 coding DNA: TGTGCCAGCAGCTTAGGACTTCCCACAGATACGCAGTATTTT.

CDR3 sequence (DNA): TGTGCCAGCAGCCTACCGTCAGCGGGAATCTTCGATACGCAGTATTTT. Protein sequence: CASSLPSAGIFDTQYF. This rearrangement joins TRBV11-2 to TRBJ2-3, with 7 bases that match TRBD2. V was pared by 5 bases and J by 6 bases, with 14 bases of the junction left unmatched. The CDR3 runs to 16 residues. Germline V gene data show CDR1 as SGHAT and CDR2 as FQNNGV.

The chain carries TRBV2 and TRBJ2-7; no firm D call. The CDR3 is 12 amino acids. Trimming removed 6 bases from V and 0 bases from J, with 6 bases in between. Germline V gene data show CDR1 as SNHLY and CDR2 as FYNNEI. The CDR3 loop is CASSYTSYEQYF. CDR3 nucleotides: TGTGCCAGCAGCTACACCTCCTACGAGCAGTACTTC. Full variable domain (outside the CDR3, taken from reference TRBV2 and TRBJ2-7): EPEVTQTPSHQVTQMGQEVILRCVPISNHLYFYWYRQILGQKVEFLVSFYNNEISEKSEIFDDQFSVERPDGSNFTLKIRSTKLEDSAMYFCASSYTSYEQYFGPGTRLTVT.

As DNA, the CDR3 is TGTGCCAGCAGCCCCGGTTACGGGTGGCAGTACTTC. It yields the protein CASSPGYGWQYF. The V call is TRBV7-3, the J call TRBJ2-7; no clear D gene. Per the germline V gene, CDR1 is SGHTA and CDR2 is FQGTGA. With 5 bases removed from V and 9 bases from J, the gap between germline ends came to 14 bases. The CDR3 is 12 amino acids.

The chain combines TRBV9 with TRBJ2-1; D gene uncertain. V gave up 1 base and J gave up 2 bases, with 10 bases separating them. The CDR3 extends over 15 amino acids. CDR1 SGDLS and CDR2 YYNGEE come from the germline V gene. DNA of the CDR3: TGTGCCAGCAGCGTATTTGCGATTGCCTACAATGAGCAGTTCTTC. Protein sequence: CASSVFAIAYNEQFF.

This chain uses TRBV5-1 with TRBJ1-2, with D maybe TRBD1 (6 bases). The V and J ends lost 4 bases and 2 bases respectively, with 12 bases between them. CDR1 is SGHRS and CDR2 is YFSETQ in the germline V gene. CDR3 length: 14 residues. The CDR3 nucleotides are TGCGCCAGCAGCCTTCAAGGGGGGAACTATGGCTACACCTTC. It encodes CASSLQGGNYGYTF. The complete variable domain, with remaining parts taken from reference TRBV5-1 and TRBJ1-2, reads KAGVTQTPRYLIKTRGQQVTLSCSPISGHRSVSWYQQTPGQGLQFLFEYFSETQRNKGNFPGRFSGRQFSNSRSEMNVSTLELGDSALYLCASSLQGGNYGYTFGSGTRLTVV.

This chain connects TRBV6-8 to TRBJ1-2, with a weak D call TRBD1 (6 bases). Germline V gene sequence: CDR1 MNHGY, CDR2 SAAAGT. There are 17 residues in the CDR3. Between the trimmed V and J ends, which lost 7 bases and 5 bases, there was a span of 26 bases. For the CDR3, the DNA is TGTGCCAGCACCCCGGGGGCGGGGGGCTCGTTCCGATATGGCTACACCTTC. It translates to CASTPGAGGSFRYGYTF.

The CDR3 is CSVRQGGNEQYF. CDR3 in DNA: TGCAGCGTTCGACAGGGGGGTAACGAGCAGTACTTC. The chain is built from TRBV29-1 and TRBJ2-7; TRBD1 agrees at 9 bases. The V gene end was trimmed by 5 bases and the J gene end by 5 bases; junction bases not matched to a gene: 4. The CDR3 consists of 12 residues. Germline V gives CDR1 SQVTM, CDR2 ANQGSEA.

V gene TRBV5-4 combines with J gene TRBJ2-2, with D tentatively TRBD2 (5 bases). Germline assignment: CDR1 SGHNT and CDR2 YYREEE (reference sequence). The ends were cut back, 4 bases at V and 0 bases at J, with 13 bases in the middle. The CDR3 is made up of 16 amino acids. CDR3 protein: CASSRGGVSNTGELFF. In DNA form, the CDR3 reads TGTGCCAGCAGCCGCGGAGGCGTATCGAACACCGGGGAGCTGTTTTTT.

This sequence joins TRBV6-1 and TRBJ1-1, with a possible D match to TRBD1 (5 bases). The CDR3 sequence is 13 residues long. CDR1 MNHNS and CDR2 SASEGT come from the germline V gene. V lost 3 bases and J 0 bases, leaving 5 bases between the germline ends. This CDR3 is CASSEGLNTEAFF. The CDR3 coding sequence is TGTGCCAGCAGTGAGGGGCTGAACACTGAAGCTTTCTTT.